The clone carrying this T cell receptor (beta chain) ranks as medium-sized (0.01 to 0.1%). Its cognate antigen is unknown. This sample stems from a study of ipilimumab plus nivolumab after autologous stem cell transplantation. Whole-study findings and limits: Authors suggest TCR repertoire, Treg phenotype and gut microbiota support further study.

The data were produced by immunoSEQ multiplex PCR, yet TCRdb's version contains in-frame clones alone and is incomplete. The data contain 8,500 to 11,000 clones, around 84% of them singletons. V dropped 2 bases and J dropped 3 bases, with 11 bases sitting between them. CDR3 length equals 15 residues. CDR1 SGHAT and CDR2 FQNNGV come from the germline V gene. Starting 14 to 28 days after autologous transplant, ipilimumab 1 mg/kg was given. The TCR comes from a male donor with diffuse large B-cell lymphoma. V is TRBV11-2 and J is TRBJ1-5; D ambiguous. The input for sequencing was PBMCs, taken in a trial of ipilimumab plus nivolumab as post-transplant consolidation. The CDR3 DNA is TGTGCCAGCAGCTTAATCCCAGGAGCCAATCAGCCCCAGCATTTT. Translating gives CASSLIPGANQPQHF.